Listed below are T cell receptor beta chains from one sample, sequenced in a study of neurological immune-mediated disorders. TCRdb re-called the 5' RACE reads with MiXCR, one entry per CDR3 protein. The table shows about 25,000 distinct CDR3 sequences, with 3% to 3.5% occurring only once. The sample taken for sequencing was PBMCs. The origin of the receptors is a woman aged 30 to 39 with multiple sclerosis. Both conserved end residues are part of each CDR3. A D gene is named only where the DNA matches it firmly. The size entry is marked missing in some rows and otherwise reads once, few, many or a size class.

clone_size: few
j_call: TRBJ2-7
d_call: TRBD2
v_call: TRBV12-3/TRBV12-4
cdr3_length: 16
cdr3_nt: TGTGCCAGCAGTTTCCCCCGGGGGGGGGTCGGCCACGAGCAGTACTTC
cdr3_aa: CASSFPRGGVGHEQYF

clone_size: many
j_call: TRBJ1-6
d_call: .
v_call: TRBV6-2/TRBV6-3
cdr3_length: 16
cdr3_nt: TGTGCCAGCCTAAGTGGGTGGAATTCCTATAATTCACCCCTCAACTTT
cdr3_aa: CASLSGWNSYNSPLNF

clone_size: many
j_call: TRBJ1-2
d_call: TRBD1
v_call: TRBV4-3
cdr3_length: 16
cdr3_nt: TGCGCCAGCAGCCGCTCGTGGACAGGGGGTAACTATGGCTACACCTTC
cdr3_aa: CASSRSWTGGNYGYTF

clone_size: many
j_call: TRBJ2-2
d_call: .
v_call: TRBV12-3/TRBV12-4
cdr3_length: 15
cdr3_nt: TGTGCCAGCAGTTTAAGACAATTGGGGGCCGGGGAGCTGTTTTTT
cdr3_aa: CASSLRQLGAGELFF

clone_size: medium-sized
j_call: TRBJ2-5
d_call: .
v_call: TRBV12-3/TRBV12-4
cdr3_length: 11
cdr3_nt: TGTGCCAGCAGTTTCTTTGAGACCCAGTACTTC
cdr3_aa: CASSFFETQYF

clone_size: many
j_call: TRBJ1-5
d_call: .
v_call: TRBV12-3/TRBV12-4
cdr3_length: 15
cdr3_nt: TGTGCCAGCAGTGACCGGGCCCTTAGCAATCAGCCCCAGCATTTT
cdr3_aa: CASSDRALSNQPQHF

clone_size: many
j_call: TRBJ2-3
d_call: .
v_call: TRBV5-1
cdr3_length: 17
cdr3_nt: TGCGCCAGCAGCCGCCGGCAACAGGGTGAATTCACAGATACGCAGTATTTT
cdr3_aa: CASSRRQQGEFTDTQYF

clone_size: many
j_call: TRBJ2-2
d_call: TRBD2
v_call: TRBV7-9
cdr3_length: 15
cdr3_nt: TGTGCCAGCAGCTCTCAAGCGGGAGACACCGGGGAGCTGTTTTTT
cdr3_aa: CASSSQAGDTGELFF

clone_size: many
j_call: TRBJ2-1
d_call: .
v_call: TRBV12-3/TRBV12-4
cdr3_length: 15
cdr3_nt: TGTGCCAGCAGTTTAGCCGGAAAGGGAAACAATGAGCAGTTCTTC
cdr3_aa: CASSLAGKGNNEQFF

clone_size: medium-sized
j_call: TRBJ2-5
d_call: TRBD2
v_call: TRBV6-2/TRBV6-3
cdr3_length: 14
cdr3_nt: TGTGCCAGCAGCGACGGGGGGGTGAAAGAGACCCAGTACTTC
cdr3_aa: CASSDGGVKETQYF

clone_size: few
j_call: TRBJ2-1
d_call: .
v_call: TRBV7-8
cdr3_length: 15
cdr3_nt: TGTGCCAGCAGCTTTGGACGGAGATCCTACAATGAGCAGTTCTTC
cdr3_aa: CASSFGRRSYNEQFF

clone_size: many
j_call: TRBJ1-1
d_call: .
v_call: TRBV20-1
cdr3_length: 15
cdr3_nt: TGCAGTGCAGGGGGGGGTATGGTTTTGAACACTGAAGCTTTCTTT
cdr3_aa: CSAGGGMVLNTEAFF

clone_size: many
j_call: TRBJ1-6
d_call: TRBD1
v_call: TRBV2
cdr3_length: 16
cdr3_nt: TGTGCCAGCAGGGTTTCCGGGACAGGGACGAATTCACCCCTCCACTTT
cdr3_aa: CASRVSGTGTNSPLHF

clone_size: many
j_call: TRBJ2-5
d_call: .
v_call: TRBV7-2
cdr3_length: 13
cdr3_nt: TGTGCCAGCAGCATCACAGGGCAAGAGACCCAGTACTTC
cdr3_aa: CASSITGQETQYF

clone_size: many
j_call: TRBJ2-2
d_call: TRBD1
v_call: TRBV5-1
cdr3_length: 15
cdr3_nt: TGCGCCAGCAGCTTCGGACAGGGGAAGCCCGGGGAGCTGTTTTTT
cdr3_aa: CASSFGQGKPGELFF

clone_size: many
j_call: TRBJ1-3
d_call: .
v_call: TRBV25-1
cdr3_length: 15
cdr3_nt: TGTGCCAGCAGTGAATTCTCTTGCTCTGGAAACACCATATATTTT
cdr3_aa: CASSEFSCSGNTIYF

clone_size: many
j_call: TRBJ2-1
d_call: .
v_call: TRBV7-2
cdr3_length: 15
cdr3_nt: TGTGCCAGCAGTCTAGGTGGGGGCTCCTACAATGAGCAGTTCTTC
cdr3_aa: CASSLGGGSYNEQFF

clone_size: .
j_call: TRBJ1-5
d_call: TRBD1
v_call: TRBV20-1
cdr3_length: 14
cdr3_nt: TGCAGTGCTAGAAGGGACAGGGGCAATCAGCCCCAGAATTTT
cdr3_aa: CSARRDRGNQPQNF

clone_size: many
j_call: TRBJ1-5
d_call: .
v_call: TRBV4-3
cdr3_length: 15
cdr3_nt: TGCGCCAGCAGCCAATCGTGGTTTAGCAATCAGCCCCAGCATTTT
cdr3_aa: CASSQSWFSNQPQHF

clone_size: many
j_call: TRBJ2-7
d_call: .
v_call: TRBV5-1
cdr3_length: 14
cdr3_nt: TGCGCCAGCAGCCCCGGGACATGGAGCTACGAGCAGTACTTC
cdr3_aa: CASSPGTWSYEQYF

clone_size: many
j_call: TRBJ2-5
d_call: TRBD2
v_call: TRBV20-1
cdr3_length: 15
cdr3_nt: TGCAGTGCTACTTGGGCTAGCGGGACCCAAGAGACCCAGTACTTC
cdr3_aa: CSATWASGTQETQYF

clone_size: many
j_call: TRBJ2-3
d_call: .
v_call: TRBV5-1
cdr3_length: 14
cdr3_nt: TGCGCCAGCAGCTCATCTCTCGGCACAGATACGCAGTATTTT
cdr3_aa: CASSSSLGTDTQYF

clone_size: many
j_call: TRBJ2-5
d_call: .
v_call: TRBV2
cdr3_length: 14
cdr3_nt: TGTGCCAGCAGTGTCATGGGAAGGCAAGAGACCCAGTACTTC
cdr3_aa: CASSVMGRQETQYF

clone_size: many
j_call: TRBJ1-5
d_call: .
v_call: TRBV12-5
cdr3_length: 15
cdr3_nt: TGTGCTAGTATGGGGTTCGGGGGCTACAATCAGCCCCAGAATTTT
cdr3_aa: CASMGFGGYNQPQNF

clone_size: many
j_call: TRBJ2-3
d_call: TRBD1
v_call: TRBV7-2
cdr3_length: 16
cdr3_nt: TGTGCCAGCAACCAGGTAACCGGGACAGCGAGAGATACGCAGTATTTT
cdr3_aa: CASNQVTGTARDTQYF

clone_size: many
j_call: TRBJ2-1
d_call: .
v_call: TRBV11-2
cdr3_length: 16
cdr3_nt: TGTGCCAGCAGCTTAGAGGTGAGGACAGATTACAATGAGCAGTTCTTC
cdr3_aa: CASSLEVRTDYNEQFF

clone_size: many
j_call: TRBJ1-1
d_call: .
v_call: TRBV20-1
cdr3_length: 14
cdr3_nt: TGCAGTGCTCCAAGACAGGTTCTGAACACTGAAGCTTTCTTT
cdr3_aa: CSAPRQVLNTEAFF

clone_size: many
j_call: TRBJ2-2
d_call: .
v_call: TRBV6-2/TRBV6-3
cdr3_length: 12
cdr3_nt: TGTGCCAGCAGTTACAGGGACGGGGAGCTGTTTTTT
cdr3_aa: CASSYRDGELFF

clone_size: many
j_call: TRBJ1-6
d_call: .
v_call: TRBV2
cdr3_length: 13
cdr3_nt: TGTGCCAGCGTCGCACAGGGTGGATCACCCCTCCACTTT
cdr3_aa: CASVAQGGSPLHF

clone_size: many
j_call: TRBJ1-2
d_call: .
v_call: TRBV12-3/TRBV12-4
cdr3_length: 13
cdr3_nt: TGTGCCAGCAGTTTAGCCAGGTTCCATGGCTACACCTTC
cdr3_aa: CASSLARFHGYTF

clone_size: many
j_call: TRBJ2-5
d_call: .
v_call: TRBV7-7
cdr3_length: 15
cdr3_nt: TGTGCCAGCAGCTTAGGGGTGCAGCGGCAAGAGACCCAGTACTTC
cdr3_aa: CASSLGVQRQETQYF

clone_size: many
j_call: TRBJ2-1
d_call: .
v_call: TRBV5-5
cdr3_length: 15
cdr3_nt: TGTGCCAGCAGCTTGGAGCGGACCATGGCCAATGAGCAGTTCTTC
cdr3_aa: CASSLERTMANEQFF

clone_size: many
j_call: TRBJ2-2
d_call: .
v_call: TRBV5-1
cdr3_length: 15
cdr3_nt: TGCGCCAGCGCAGGGTATTGGGCGGACACCGGGGAGCTGTTTTTT
cdr3_aa: CASAGYWADTGELFF

clone_size: many
j_call: TRBJ1-1
d_call: .
v_call: TRBV7-2
cdr3_length: 14
cdr3_nt: TGTGCCAGCAGCTTAGGCATCAGTCCCACTGAAGCTTTCTTT
cdr3_aa: CASSLGISPTEAFF

clone_size: many
j_call: TRBJ2-3
d_call: TRBD1
v_call: TRBV20-1
cdr3_length: 13
cdr3_nt: TGCAGTGCTAGGGATACAGGGGTGGATACGCAGTATTTT
cdr3_aa: CSARDTGVDTQYF

clone_size: many
j_call: TRBJ2-3
d_call: TRBD2
v_call: TRBV12-3/TRBV12-4
cdr3_length: 16
cdr3_nt: TGTGCCAGCAGTCCGGGACTAGCGGGATACACAGATACGCAGTATTTT
cdr3_aa: CASSPGLAGYTDTQYF

clone_size: .
j_call: TRBJ1-6
d_call: .
v_call: TRBV6-6
cdr3_length: 15
cdr3_nt: TGTGCCAGCAGCCACGAAGGGGGAGATAATTCACCCCTCAACTTT
cdr3_aa: CASSHEGGDNSPLNF